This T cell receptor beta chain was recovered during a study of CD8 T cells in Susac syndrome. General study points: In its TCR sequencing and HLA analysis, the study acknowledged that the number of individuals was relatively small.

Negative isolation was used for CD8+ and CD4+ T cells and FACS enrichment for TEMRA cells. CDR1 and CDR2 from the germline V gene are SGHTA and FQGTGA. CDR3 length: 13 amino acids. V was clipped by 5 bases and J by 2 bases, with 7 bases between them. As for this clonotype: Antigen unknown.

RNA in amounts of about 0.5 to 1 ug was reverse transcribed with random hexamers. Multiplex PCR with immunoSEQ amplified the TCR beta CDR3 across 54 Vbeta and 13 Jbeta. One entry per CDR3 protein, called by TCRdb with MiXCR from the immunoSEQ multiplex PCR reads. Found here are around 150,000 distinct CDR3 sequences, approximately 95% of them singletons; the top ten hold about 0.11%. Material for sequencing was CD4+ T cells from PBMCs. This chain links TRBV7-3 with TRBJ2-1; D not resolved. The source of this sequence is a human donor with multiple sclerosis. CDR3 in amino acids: CASSQTPYNEQFF. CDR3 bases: TGTGCCAGCAGCCAGACTCCCTACAATGAGCAGTTCTTC.